The rows below give T cell receptor beta chains drawn from one sample of a study of shared clonotypes between healthy human individuals. Some clones are missing from TCRdb's copy, which holds only in-frame ones; the method was immunoSEQ multiplex PCR. The sample contains 1.5 million to 2.5 million clones, approximately 95% of which appear only once. Material: naive CD8+ T cells sorted from blood. The receptors stem from a young man in good health. Each CDR3 is given with its conserved first and last residue. Fields, in order: J gene, clone size, V gene, D gene, CDR3 protein, CDR3 DNA. A D gene is named only where the DNA matches it firmly. Rows give clone size only sometimes, using once, few, many, or a class for an expanded clone.

>TRBJ2-7|.|TRBV10-2|TRBD1
CASSEHRGYEQYF
TGCGCCAGCAGTGAGCACAGGGGTTACGAGCAGTACTTC
>TRBJ2-5|.|TRBV5-5|.
CASSGGDSRRETQYF
TGTGCCAGCAGCGGAGGGGACTCACGACGGGAGACCCAGTACTTC
>TRBJ1-1|.|TRBV5-6|TRBD1
CASSFGTGGTEAFF
TGTGCCAGCAGCTTTGGGACAGGGGGCACTGAAGCTTTCTTT
>TRBJ1-6|.|TRBV7-6|TRBD1
CASSRLITGTGGGLHF
TGTGCCAGCAGCAGATTGATTACCGGGACAGGAGGGGGCCTCCACTTT
>TRBJ2-7|.|TRBV18|.
CASSPQYEASYEQYF
TGTGCCAGCTCACCACAGTATGAAGCCTCCTACGAGCAGTACTTC
>TRBJ2-7|.|TRBV10-1|.
CASSDLNSPIDEQYF
TGCGCCAGCAGTGACTTAAACTCTCCTATCGACGAGCAGTACTTC
>TRBJ1-6|.|TRBV9|TRBD1
CASSGTGSSPLHF
TGTGCCAGCAGCGGGACAGGGTCTTCACCCCTCCACTTT
>TRBJ2-7|.|TRBV6-1|.
CASSEGGQPSSYEQYF
TGTGCCAGCAGTGAAGGAGGTCAGCCATCCTCCTACGAGCAGTACTTC
>TRBJ2-1|.|TRBV5-6|TRBD1
CASSFGTAYNEQFF
TGTGCCAGCAGCTTTGGGACAGCTTACAATGAGCAGTTCTTC
>TRBJ1-5|.|TRBV5-6|.
CASSLGINQPQHF
TGTGCCAGCAGCTTAGGGATCAATCAGCCCCAGCATTTT
>TRBJ2-7|.|TRBV13|TRBD1
CASSSSGTGDYEQYF
TGTGCCAGCAGCTCTTCCGGGACAGGAGACTACGAGCAGTACTTC
>TRBJ2-7|.|TRBV4-3|TRBD2
CASSQGLAGGGEQYF
TGCGCCAGCAGCCAAGGACTAGCGGGAGGGGGCGAGCAGTACTTC
>TRBJ2-1|.|TRBV2|TRBD2
CASSGLAGGVEQFF
TGTGCCAGCAGTGGACTAGCGGGAGGGGTTGAGCAGTTCTTC
>TRBJ2-7|.|TRBV7-6|.
CASSLQGRYEQYF
TGTGCCAGCAGCTTACAGGGGCGCTACGAGCAGTACTTC
>TRBJ1-2|.|TRBV7-9|.
CASSPGQVGGYTF
TGTGCCAGCAGCCCTGGGCAGGTCGGCGGCTACACCTTC
>TRBJ1-6|.|TRBV28|.
CASSFVGPLHF
TGTGCCAGCAGTTTTGTCGGCCCCCTCCACTTT
>TRBJ2-2|.|TRBV6-6|.
CASSYVSTNTGELFF
TGTGCCAGCAGTTATGTCTCAACGAACACCGGGGAGCTGTTTTTT
>TRBJ2-7|.|TRBV2|TRBD2
CASRDRDYLYEQYF
TGTGCCAGCAGGGACCGGGACTACCTATACGAGCAGTACTTC
>TRBJ1-2|.|TRBV6-5|.
CASSYSYRDGYTF
TGTGCCAGCAGTTACTCTTATAGGGATGGCTACACCTTC
>TRBJ1-1|.|TRBV18|TRBD1
CASSLNPPGQENTEAFF
TGTGCCAGCTCCCTAAACCCTCCGGGACAGGAGAACACTGAAGCTTTCTTT
>TRBJ2-6|.|TRBV12-5|.
CASGQKDAGQSRANVLTF
TGTGCTAGTGGTCAGAAGGATGCAGGACAAAGTCGGGCCAACGTCCTGACTTTC
>TRBJ2-5|once|TRBV30|.
CAWSVLWAPAHETQYF
TGTGCCTGGAGTGTACTGTGGGCTCCAGCCCACGAGACCCAGTACTTC
>TRBJ1-5|once|TRBV4-1|.
CASSQGRAEGNQPQHF
TGCGCCAGCAGCCAAGGGAGGGCAGAGGGCAATCAGCCCCAGCATTTT
>TRBJ2-7|.|TRBV6-1|TRBD1
CASSVRDSYEQYF
TGTGCCAGCAGTGTCCGGGACAGCTACGAGCAGTACTTC
>TRBJ2-4|.|TRBV5-6|.
CASSFGPPIAAKNIQYF
TGTGCCAGCAGCTTCGGGCCACCTATTGCTGCCAAAAACATTCAGTACTTC
>TRBJ2-7|.|TRBV28|TRBD2
CASSPGEGTSYEQYF
TGTGCCAGCAGTCCCGGGGAGGGGACCTCCTACGAGCAGTACTTC
>TRBJ1-2|.|TRBV28|.
CASSFKTGPLNYGYTF
TGTGCCAGCAGTTTTAAGACAGGACCTCTTAACTATGGCTACACCTTC
>TRBJ2-7|.|TRBV4-2|.
CASSPHLGGAGYEQYF
TGTGCCAGCAGCCCCCATTTGGGGGGCGCGGGTTACGAGCAGTACTTC
>TRBJ1-6|.|TRBV25-1|.
CASSLPGSNSPLHF
TGTGCCAGCAGTCTTCCGGGTTCTAATTCACCCCTCCACTTT
>TRBJ2-3|.|TRBV2|TRBD2
CASSEASGGLTDTQYF
TGTGCCAGCAGTGAAGCTAGCGGGGGCCTCACAGATACGCAGTATTTT
>TRBJ2-7|.|TRBV6-5|.
CASSYTRQYYEQYF
TGTGCCAGCAGTTACACCCGACAGTACTACGAGCAGTACTTC
>TRBJ1-6|.|TRBV15|.
CATSRDRLNWGNSPLHF
TGTGCCACCAGCAGAGACCGACTAAACTGGGGTAATTCACCCCTCCACTTT
>TRBJ1-1|.|TRBV7-9|.
CASSLVGGGETEAFF
TGTGCCAGCAGCTTAGTCGGGGGTGGAGAAACTGAAGCTTTCTTT
>TRBJ1-2|.|TRBV9|TRBD1
CASSVGTGDYGYTF
TGTGCCAGCAGCGTAGGGACAGGGGACTATGGCTACACCTTC
>TRBJ2-1|.|TRBV27|.
CASSLAYYNEQFF
TGTGCCAGCAGTTTGGCATACTACAATGAGCAGTTCTTC
>TRBJ1-1|.|TRBV7-9|.
CASSTSITVGNTEAFF
TGTGCCAGCAGCACCTCCATCACTGTTGGGAACACTGAAGCTTTCTTT
>TRBJ1-2|.|TRBV4-1|.
CASSPSSTGTYGYTF
TGCGCCAGCAGCCCTTCGTCGACGGGAACCTATGGCTACACCTTC
>TRBJ2-5|.|TRBV7-3|.
CASSLEEWETQYF
TGTGCCAGCAGCTTAGAAGAGTGGGAGACCCAGTACTTC
>TRBJ2-1|once|TRBV7-9|.
CASSQTGKLWWEFF
TGTGCCAGCAGCCAAACCGGAAAGCTCTGGTGGGAGTTCTTC
>TRBJ2-7|once|TRBV10-1|.
CASSEVRGFGEQYF
TGCGCCAGCAGTGAGGTCCGGGGGTTCGGCGAGCAGTACTTC
>TRBJ2-7|.|TRBV10-1|.
CASSESPAIGEQYF
TGCGCCAGCAGTGAGTCTCCAGCGATCGGCGAGCAGTACTTC
>TRBJ2-7|.|TRBV12-5|TRBD1
CASGLGQGYEQYF
TGTGCTAGTGGTTTGGGACAGGGCTACGAGCAGTACTTC
>TRBJ1-1|.|TRBV27|.
CASSLFPGQGGEAFF
TGTGCCAGCAGTTTATTTCCTGGGCAGGGAGGTGAAGCTTTCTTT
>TRBJ2-7|.|TRBV6-1|.
CASSDYRTYEQYF
TGTGCCAGCAGTGACTACAGGACCTACGAGCAGTACTTC
>TRBJ2-1|.|TRBV27|TRBD2
CASRLTSGGHNEQFF
TGTGCCAGCAGGTTGACTAGCGGGGGTCACAATGAGCAGTTCTTC
>TRBJ1-1|.|TRBV6-6|.
CASSYAPGTEAFF
TGTGCCAGCAGTTATGCCCCGGGCACTGAAGCTTTCTTT
>TRBJ2-7|.|TRBV7-8|.
CASSLAISGYEQYF
TGTGCCAGCAGCTTAGCGATTAGCGGCTACGAGCAGTACTTC
>TRBJ2-2|.|TRBV6-5|.
CASSYSKGYTGELFF
TGTGCCAGCAGTTACTCGAAGGGGTACACCGGGGAGCTGTTTTTT
>TRBJ2-1|.|TRBV30|.
CAWSSGLNNEQFF
TGTGCCTGGAGCTCAGGTCTCAACAATGAGCAGTTCTTC
>TRBJ2-7|.|TRBV11-2|.
CASSLEAGSLGGEQYF
TGTGCCAGCAGCTTAGAAGCGGGGTCGTTAGGGGGCGAGCAGTACTTC
>TRBJ2-2|.|TRBV29-1|.
CSVRTANTGELFF
TGCAGCGTCCGGACAGCGAACACCGGGGAGCTGTTTTTT
>TRBJ2-7|.|TRBV10-2|.
CASLSDADYEQYF
TGCGCCAGCCTGAGCGACGCGGACTACGAGCAGTACTTC
>TRBJ2-3|.|TRBV6-6|.
CASSPDGSTDTQYF
TGTGCCAGCAGCCCAGACGGTAGCACAGATACGCAGTATTTT
>TRBJ2-1|.|TRBV19|TRBD2
CASSAGTSYEQFF
TGTGCCAGTAGCGCCGGGACTAGCTATGAGCAGTTCTTC
>TRBJ1-1|.|TRBV27|TRBD1
CASRGQPLNTEAFF
TGTGCCAGCAGGGGACAGCCCCTAAACACTGAAGCTTTCTTT
>TRBJ2-7|.|TRBV6-5|.
CASSSGLEQYF
TGTGCCAGCAGTTCAGGGCTCGAGCAGTACTTC
>TRBJ1-2|.|TRBV30|TRBD1
CAWSVTGTGYGYTF
TGTGCCTGGAGTGTAACCGGGACAGGGTACGGCTACACCTTC
>TRBJ2-7|.|TRBV6-1|TRBD2
CASSEAVAGGSYEQYF
TGTGCCAGCAGTGAAGCGGTAGCGGGAGGTTCCTACGAGCAGTACTTC
>TRBJ1-6|.|TRBV7-9|.
CASSLDTAGSSYNSPLHF
TGTGCCAGCAGCTTAGATACTGCGGGGAGCTCCTATAATTCACCCCTCCACTTT
>TRBJ1-1|.|TRBV9|.
CASSLGGVTEAFF
TGTGCCAGCAGCCTCGGAGGGGTAACTGAAGCTTTCTTT